This is a list of T cell receptor beta chains from one sample in a study of response to subunit inactivated influenza vaccine. Each CDR3 protein gets one entry after TCRdb re-called the RT-PCR reads with MiXCR. The sample includes hundreds of thousands of distinct CDR3 sequences, 25% seen only once; the top ten take 1.5% to 2%. The sample was CD4+ T cells sorted from PBMCs, taken about 5 days after vaccination. The receptor set was obtained from a man aged 50-60 years who received an inactivated influenza vaccine. CDR3s leave out the opening cysteine and the closing phenylalanine or tryptophan. A D gene is named only where the DNA matches it firmly.

v_call	d_call	j_call	cdr3_aa
TRBV5-1	.	TRBJ2-7	ASSLPGGGENEQY
TRBV12-3/TRBV12-4	TRBD2	TRBJ2-1	ASSFLLAGGNEQF
TRBV29-1	TRBD1	TRBJ2-7	SVDGKGQGSSEQY
TRBV5-1	.	TRBJ1-1	ASSLVPGSLRMNTEAF
TRBV7-3	TRBD2	TRBJ2-1	ASSPSGSRIDEQF
TRBV11-2	.	TRBJ2-2	ASSEDQGRGELF
TRBV5-1	TRBD1	TRBJ1-2	ASRSTGGSMDYGYT
TRBV5-1	.	TRBJ2-2	ASRVGQPANTGELF
TRBV18	.	TRBJ2-5	ASSPQMGNQETQY
TRBV13	.	TRBJ2-1	ASSLGTSVQF
TRBV11-2	.	TRBJ2-7	ASSISSAGSYEQY
TRBV7-9	TRBD2	TRBJ2-7	ASSLGTSGRHEQY
TRBV12-3/TRBV12-4	.	TRBJ1-4	ASRRLQGPNEKLF
TRBV20-1	.	TRBJ2-1	SANPGGPEQF
TRBV6-1	.	TRBJ1-6	ASASTDGLNSPLH
TRBV7-9	.	TRBJ1-1	ASSLVQGRLAEAF
TRBV20-1	.	TRBJ2-7	SASLYGDYEQY
TRBV6-2/TRBV6-3	TRBD2	TRBJ2-1	ASSYFSSGRFSYNEQF
TRBV5-1	TRBD1	TRBJ2-5	ASRYGTGGRETQY